This entry concerns a single T cell receptor (beta chain). This clone was found a few times. What this receptor recognizes is not known. No quality values exist for individual bases; no much larger clone is one base distant. TCRbeta CDR3 regions were amplified from genomic DNA by means of the immunoSEQ Assay, a bias-controlled multiplex PCR. The paper's processing steps were these. The number of nucleated cells in each sample was estimated by amplification of reference gene primers within the assay. To quantify the absolute abundance of each unique TCRbeta CDR3 rearrangement, sequence reads were collapsed and filtered. For each sample, productive Simpson clonality was calculated as the square root of Simpson's diversity index over productive rearrangements. The table was pulled from immuneACCESS by TCRdb, which kept in-frame rearrangements only. Such tables lose some clones; where checked, under half of the loss comes from unresolved V genes, and the rest has no known cause. V, J and clone size are taken as reported in that table, and D and trimming were inferred from the DNA itself. This sample has under 250,000 clones in its table, and about 80% of those were observed once. The ten biggest clones cover 2% to 3% of the sample.

The sample comes from a study of blood T cell repertoires in COVID-19 (dated by TCRdb to 2018 to 2021). Notes on the research overall: The collaborator samples originated in the United States, Italy and Spain and spanned the acute and convalescent phases of COVID-19. The samples were drawn from two sources: the first 160 participants of the ongoing ImmuneRACE study, and some 1,300 subjects contributed by 6 global collaborators. The repertoires were made available in a free public database intended to serve as a resource for research on the immune response to SARS-CoV-2. Deeply sampled blood TCRbeta repertoires from subjects exposed to, actively infected with, or recovered from COVID-19 were included in the dataset. HLA class I and class II types, where available, came from metadata supplied by the sample provider rather than from assay-based typing. Nearly every sample came with metadata listing a de-identified subject ID, COVID-19 status, age in years and sex. The material from the prospective study consisted of cDNA or gDNA derived from T cells, B-cell-depleted T cells, or PBMCs. General study outcomes and caveats: The amount of clinical and demographic metadata varied by source and participant and was provided uncurated.

Counted from cysteine to phenylalanine, this CDR3 has 14 amino acids. The DNA shown is the 42-base CDR3, in frame from base 1. V gives up 1 base and J gives up 4 bases, and the segment between their germline ends measures 7 bases. The germline V gene provides CDR1 MGHDK and CDR2 SYGVNS. The collaborating institutions used their own protocols to collect whole blood in K2EDTA tubes. For TCRbeta analysis, collaborators shipped samples in one of three forms: frozen whole blood, isolated PBMCs, or DNA extracted from either of those sample types. This sequence was found in a woman in her forties with active or convalescent COVID-19. The V and J genes are TRBV25-1 and TRBJ2-2, with the D gene not clear enough to name. Sequenced sample: peripheral blood. The sequenced DNA is TGTGCCAGCAGTGAATTAACCAGCACCGGGGAGCTGTTTTTT. Its protein product is CASSELTSTGELFF.